The 18 T cell receptor beta chains listed next were all sequenced from one sample in a study of blood T cell repertoires in COVID-19. TCRdb keeps only in-frame clones here, not all; method: immunoSEQ multiplex PCR. The sample lists over 350,000 clones, 87% seen once, with 10% in the top ten. Sequenced material: PBMCs or T cells enriched from blood (not recorded which). The receptors were gathered from a woman between 50 and 59 years old who had recovered from COVID-19.

The chain combines TRBV2 with TRBJ1-5; weak D call: TRBD1 (5 bases). With 1 base removed from V and 5 bases from J, the gap between germline ends came to 9 bases. The germline V gene encodes CDR1 SNHLY and CDR2 FYNNEI. The length of the CDR3 is 14 residues. This CDR3 reads CASSEGSGDQPQHF. CDR3 sequence (DNA): TGTGCCAGCAGTGAAGGTTCGGGGGATCAGCCCCAGCATTTT.

The rearrangement uses TRBV2 and TRBJ1-2; D perhaps matches TRBD1 (6 bases). The CDR3 extends over 13 amino acids. The V and J ends lost 0 bases and 8 bases respectively, with 10 bases between them. CDR1 and CDR2 from the germline V gene are SNHLY and FYNNEI. CDR3 in DNA: TGTGCCAGCAGTGAAGCTCGGGGGGGCGGCTACACCTTC. Translation gives CASSEARGGGYTF.

The V gene is TRBV19, the J gene TRBJ1-6; 7 bases line up with TRBD1. The CDR3 contains 17 residues. J was trimmed by 7 bases and V by 0 bases; bases with no gene match: 9. Germline V gives CDR1 LNHDA, CDR2 SQIVND (reference sequence). The CDR3: CASSIDGTVEGNSPLHF. Written as DNA, the CDR3 is TGTGCCAGTAGTATAGACGGGACAGTAGAAGGGAATTCACCCCTCCACTTT. Combining the CDR3 with reference TRBV19 and TRBJ1-6 gives the whole variable domain DGGITQSPKYLFRKEGQNVTLSCEQNLNHDAMYWYRQDPGQGLRLIYYSQIVNDFQKGDIAEGYSVSREKKESFPLTVTSAQKNPTAFYLCASSIDGTVEGNSPLHFGNGTRLTVT.

The chain carries TRBV30 and TRBJ2-5, with TRBD1 matching 8 bases. With 8 bases clipped from V and 5 bases from J, the junction kept 13 bases outside the gene matches. Germline CDR1 GTSNPN, CDR2 SVGIG (reference sequence). This CDR3 has 14 amino acids. CDR3 residues: CAQGAGMGRETQYF. CDR3 nucleotides: TGTGCCCAGGGGGCAGGGATGGGACGGGAGACCCAGTACTTC.

The chain recombines TRBV5-4 with TRBJ2-5; D perhaps matches TRBD1 (5 bases). V shed 2 bases and J shed 1 base, with 12 bases lying between them. The germline V gene has CDR1 SGHNT and CDR2 YYREEE (reference sequence). The length of the CDR3 is 15 residues. This CDR3 is CASSLVTGGQETQYF. In nucleotides, the CDR3 is TGTGCCAGCAGCTTAGTAACAGGCGGCCAAGAGACCCAGTACTTC.

The rearrangement uses TRBV30 and TRBJ1-5, with D tentatively TRBD1 (6 bases). The CDR3 has 13 residues. The V gene's germline CDR1 is GTSNPN and CDR2 SVGIG (reference sequence). With 1 base removed from V and 7 bases from J, the gap between germline ends came to 11 bases. CDR3 in amino acids: CAWSAEGGQPQHF. The CDR3 nucleotides are TGTGCCTGGAGTGCCGAGGGGGGGCAGCCCCAGCATTTT.

The chain employs TRBV2 and TRBJ1-5; TRBD1 matches at 7 bases. V gave up 5 bases and J gave up 2 bases; unmatched junction bases: 6. Germline values: CDR1 SNHLY, CDR2 FYNNEI. This CDR3 has 15 residues. In nucleotides, the CDR3 is TGTGCCAGCAGTAAGGATCAGGGGGGCAATCAGCCCCAGCATTTT. Translated, it gives CASSKDQGGNQPQHF. Filled out from reference TRBV2 and TRBJ1-5, the complete variable domain reads EPEVTQTPSHQVTQMGQEVILRCVPISNHLYFYWYRQILGQKVEFLVSFYNNEISEKSEIFDDQFSVERPDGSNFTLKIRSTKLEDSAMYFCASSKDQGGNQPQHFGDGTRLSIL.

This clone has a single count. The chain links TRBV7-2 to TRBJ2-3; D unclear. CDR3 size: 12 residues. The germline V gene encodes CDR1 SGHTA and CDR2 FQGNSA. V lost 4 bases to trimming and J lost 2 bases, with 4 bases between them. The CDR3 is CASSSVTDTQYF. The CDR3 region has the DNA TGTGCCAGCAGCTCGGTCACAGATACGCAGTATTTT. Full variable domain (remainder filled in from reference TRBV7-2 and TRBJ2-3): GAGVSQSPSNKVTEKGKDVELRCDPISGHTALYWYRQSLGQGLEFLIYFQGNSAPDKSGLPSDRFSAERTGGSVSTLTIQRTQQEDSAVYLCASSSVTDTQYFGPGTRLTVL.

Of note for this clone: Other DNA sequences in this specimen translate into the identical CDR3. The genes are TRBV6-5 and TRBJ1-2, with D tentatively TRBD1 (5 bases). V lost 2 bases and J lost 7, with 8 bases in between. The CDR3 covers 12 residues. Per the germline V gene, CDR1 is MNHEY and CDR2 is SVGAGI. As DNA, the CDR3 is TGTGCCAGCAGTTACCGGCAGGGTGGCTACACCTTC. It specifies CASSYRQGGYTF.

This rearrangement joins TRBV6-5 to TRBJ1-2; a weak D match, TRBD1 (6 bases). CDR3 length: 15 residues. The V end lost 7 bases, the J end lost 1 base, and 16 bases lay between the germline ends. Germline assignment: CDR1 MNHEY and CDR2 SVGAGI. The CDR3 protein is CASTFSDRDNYGYTF. CDR3 DNA sequence: TGTGCCAGCACGTTCTCGGACAGAGATAACTATGGCTACACCTTC.

This sequence joins TRBV9 and TRBJ2-7; D is unclear. Trimming took 2 bases from V and 6 from J, leaving 18 bases between them. The germline V gene has CDR1 SGDLS and CDR2 YYNGEE. There are 15 residues in the CDR3. The DNA of the CDR3 is TGTGCCAGCAGCGTGGGTGGGCCTTCTACGATCGAGCAGTACTTC. Translating gives CASSVGGPSTIEQYF.

The chain is built from TRBV5-6 and TRBJ1-5; TRBD1 matches 8 bases. This CDR3 has 14 amino acids. In germline, CDR1 is SGHDT, CDR2 YYEEEE. Trimming at V came to 4 bases and at J to 5 bases, leaving 5 bases not matched to a gene. CDR3 region: CASSLGRGHQPQHF. As DNA, the CDR3 is TGTGCCAGCAGCCTGGGCAGGGGGCATCAGCCCCAGCATTTT.

The chain recombines TRBV7-9 with TRBJ2-7; D may be TRBD1 (6 bases). Trimming removed 3 bases from V and 2 bases from J, with 14 bases in between. Germline assignment: CDR1 SEHNR and CDR2 FQNEAQ (reference sequence). CDR3 length: 15 residues. The CDR3 nucleotides read TGTGCCAGCAGCTTCCAACAGGGAGATCCCTACGAGCAGTACTTC. Translated, it gives CASSFQQGDPYEQYF.

Only one count was recorded for this clone. J is TRBJ1-5 and V is TRBV7-8; unclear D gene. The CDR3 sequence is 12 residues long. V was clipped by 5 bases and J by 11 bases, with 13 bases between them. CDR1 and CDR2 (germline): SGHVS, FQNEAQ. This CDR3 is CASSRPSETQHF. The CDR3 DNA is TGTGCCAGCAGCAGGCCTTCGGAGACCCAGCATTTT.

V and J are TRBV5-1 and TRBJ2-3; 7 bases are a match to TRBD2. Germline V CDR1 and CDR2: SGHRS, YFSETQ. The CDR3 has 17 amino acids. Trimming took 0 bases from V and 6 from J; bases not matched to a gene: 13. In DNA, the CDR3 is TGCGCCAGCAGCTTGGCGGGACGCGGGAGCCCCACGGATACGCAGTATTTT. The encoded protein is CASSLAGRGSPTDTQYF.

This clone has a single count. The chain recombines TRBV4-3 with TRBJ2-5, with D hard to call. The CDR3 totals 16 residues. V was shortened by 0 bases and J by 2 bases, with 13 bases between the two germline ends. Germline CDR1 is LGHNA and CDR2 is YSLEER. The CDR3 DNA is TGCGCCAGCAGCCAAGATATGGTGGCAGGTCAAGAGACCCAGTACTTC. Translated: CASSQDMVAGQETQYF.

The CDR3 nucleotides are TGTGCCAGCAGTCCCGACCGGGTTACAGATACGCAGTATTTT. Its translation is CASSPDRVTDTQYF. The chain joins TRBV5-6 to TRBJ2-3, with D unclear. Trimming left V 5 bases short and J 3 bases short, with 13 bases between. Per germline, CDR1 SGHDT and CDR2 YYEEEE. The CDR3 loop spans 14 amino acids. Using reference TRBV5-6 and TRBJ2-3 for the parts outside the CDR3, the full variable domain is DAGVTQSPTHLIKTRGQQVTLRCSPKSGHDTVSWYQQALGQGPQFIFQYYEEEERQRGNFPDRFSGHQFPNYSSELNVNALLLGDSALYLCASSPDRVTDTQYFGPGTRLTVL.

The gene calls are TRBV19 and TRBJ1-3; 9 positions match TRBD1. In germline, CDR1 is LNHDA, CDR2 SQIVND (reference sequence). V was pared by 9 bases and J by 2 bases, with 5 bases of the junction left unmatched. The CDR3 extends over 14 amino acids. CDR3 DNA sequence: TGTGCCAGCAAGACAGGGGGAACTGGAAACACCATATATTTT. The encoded protein is CASKTGGTGNTIYF. Using reference TRBV19 and TRBJ1-3 for the parts outside the CDR3, the full variable domain is DGGITQSPKYLFRKEGQNVTLSCEQNLNHDAMYWYRQDPGQGLRLIYYSQIVNDFQKGDIAEGYSVSREKKESFPLTVTSAQKNPTAFYLCASKTGGTGNTIYFGEGSWLTVV.